This is a list of T cell receptor beta chains from one sample in a study of blood T cell repertoires in COVID-19. The assay was immunoSEQ multiplex PCR, and TCRdb's table has in-frame clones only and misses some. The data hold a few hundred thousand clones, with 80% to 85% observed a single time. Sequenced: PBMCs or T cells enriched from blood (not recorded which). These receptors were taken from a woman in her 50s who had recovered from COVID-19. Both conserved end residues are part of each CDR3. The D gene is left open where the match is weak. A clone size is listed for some rows: how often the clone was seen (once, few, many), or a class if it is expanded.

cdr3_nt: TGTGCCAGCAGAAGGGACAGGAGGACCGGGGCCAGCACAGATACGCAGTATTTT; cdr3_aa: CASRRDRRTGASTDTQYF; d_call: TRBD1; v_call: TRBV5-6; j_call: TRBJ2-3; clone_size: -
cdr3_nt: TGTGCCAGCAGCTTAGACGGCTATGGCTACACCTTC; cdr3_aa: CASSLDGYGYTF; d_call: -; v_call: TRBV7-2; j_call: TRBJ1-2; clone_size: few
cdr3_nt: TGCGCCAGCAGCTCCACCAGATCAGGGGGCAGGGGGGACTATGAGGCCAACGTCCTGACTTTC; cdr3_aa: CASSSTRSGGRGDYEANVLTF; d_call: -; v_call: TRBV5-1; j_call: TRBJ2-6; clone_size: once
cdr3_nt: TGCGCCAGCAGCCGACAAATTGCAACTAATGAAAAACTGTTTTTT; cdr3_aa: CASSRQIATNEKLFF; d_call: -; v_call: TRBV5-1; j_call: TRBJ1-4; clone_size: once
cdr3_nt: TGTGCCAGCAGCCCAGGAAGCTCCTACGAGCAGTACTTC; cdr3_aa: CASSPGSSYEQYF; d_call: -; v_call: TRBV11-3; j_call: TRBJ2-7; clone_size: -
cdr3_nt: TGTGCCAGCAGCCCGAGGGGACTAGCGGGAGGGAGGGAGCAGTTCTTC; cdr3_aa: CASSPRGLAGGREQFF; d_call: TRBD2; v_call: TRBV14; j_call: TRBJ2-1; clone_size: -
cdr3_nt: TGTGCCAGTAGTACACTCCTCAGGGGCGGCTACACCTTC; cdr3_aa: CASSTLLRGGYTF; d_call: -; v_call: TRBV19; j_call: TRBJ1-2; clone_size: -
cdr3_nt: TGTGCCAGCAGCTTGGCGACAGGGTTAGCCAAAAACATTCAGTACTTC; cdr3_aa: CASSLATGLAKNIQYF; d_call: TRBD1; v_call: TRBV5-6; j_call: TRBJ2-4; clone_size: -
cdr3_nt: TGTGCCAGCCGCCTACAGGGATCGAACACTGAAGCTTTCTTT; cdr3_aa: CASRLQGSNTEAFF; d_call: -; v_call: TRBV7-3; j_call: TRBJ1-1; clone_size: -
cdr3_nt: TGTGCCAGCAGTTACGGACTAGCGGGGAATGAGCAGTTCTTC; cdr3_aa: CASSYGLAGNEQFF; d_call: TRBD2; v_call: TRBV6-2/TRBV6-3; j_call: TRBJ2-1; clone_size: -
cdr3_nt: TGTGCCAGCAGCCAAGACAGACACGAAGCTTTCTTT; cdr3_aa: CASSQDRHEAFF; d_call: -; v_call: TRBV4-2; j_call: TRBJ1-1; clone_size: -
cdr3_nt: TGCAGCGTTGTTGGACAGTCCCTCACTGAAGCTTTCTTT; cdr3_aa: CSVVGQSLTEAFF; d_call: -; v_call: TRBV29-1; j_call: TRBJ1-1; clone_size: once
cdr3_nt: TGTGCCAGCAGCGTAGAGGCGGGGGGGACAGATACGCAGTATTTT; cdr3_aa: CASSVEAGGTDTQYF; d_call: TRBD2; v_call: TRBV9; j_call: TRBJ2-3; clone_size: -